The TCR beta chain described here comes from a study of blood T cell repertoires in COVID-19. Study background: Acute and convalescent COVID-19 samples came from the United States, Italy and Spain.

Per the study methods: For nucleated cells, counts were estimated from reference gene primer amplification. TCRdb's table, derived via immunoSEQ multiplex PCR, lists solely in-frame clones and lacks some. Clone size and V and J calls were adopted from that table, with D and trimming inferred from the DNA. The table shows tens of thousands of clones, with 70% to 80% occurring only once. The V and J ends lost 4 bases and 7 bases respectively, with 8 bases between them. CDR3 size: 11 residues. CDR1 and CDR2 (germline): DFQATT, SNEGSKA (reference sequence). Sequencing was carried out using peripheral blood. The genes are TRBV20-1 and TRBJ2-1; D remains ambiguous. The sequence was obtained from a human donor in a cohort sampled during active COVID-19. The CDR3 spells CSAKVANEQFF. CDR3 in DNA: TGCAGTGCTAAAGTAGCTAATGAGCAGTTCTTC.